This paragraph reports one T cell receptor (beta chain). Antigen unknown. CDR1 is MGHRA and CDR2 is YSYEKL in the germline V gene. Trimming took off 2 bases at V and 0 bases at J, with 8 bases between the two ends. The CDR3 length is 16 residues. The data are from a study of T-cell memory formation after mild COVID-19. Looking at the study overall: TCR clusters were mostly confined to one donor each.

TCRdb re-called the 5' RACE reads with MiXCR, one entry per CDR3 protein. The sample shows 350,000 to 500,000 distinct CDR3 sequences, more than 20% of them seen only once. Study outcomes and limitations: Cross-reactive memory seemingly joined, as some responding clones were found in pre-infection memory.

This sequence was found in an adult woman who had mild COVID-19 (a few samples of this study predate the infection). Cell type and time point are not known. V is TRBV4-1 and J is TRBJ2-6; the D is unclear. The material sequenced was PBMCs or a T cell subset sorted from them (not recorded which). The CDR3 protein is CASSQREISGANVLTF. DNA for the CDR3: TGCGCCAGCAGCCAACGCGAGATCTCTGGGGCCAACGTCCTGACTTTC.